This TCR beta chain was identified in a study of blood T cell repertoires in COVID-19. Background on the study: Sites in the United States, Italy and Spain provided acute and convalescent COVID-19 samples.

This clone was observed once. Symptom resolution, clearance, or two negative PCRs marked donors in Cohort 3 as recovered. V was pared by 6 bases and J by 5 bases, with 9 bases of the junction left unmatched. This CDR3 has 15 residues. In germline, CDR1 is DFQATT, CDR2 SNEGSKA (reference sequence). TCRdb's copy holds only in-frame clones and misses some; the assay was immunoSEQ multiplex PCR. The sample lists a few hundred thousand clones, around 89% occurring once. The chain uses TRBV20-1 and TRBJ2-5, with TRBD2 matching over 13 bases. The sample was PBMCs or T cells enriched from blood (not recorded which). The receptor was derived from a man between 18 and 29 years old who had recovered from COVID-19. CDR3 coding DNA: TGCAGTGCCAGTGCCGGGACTAGCGGGAAGGAGACCCAGTACTTC. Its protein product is CSASAGTSGKETQYF.